These 14 T cell receptor beta chains originate from one sample sequenced in a study of graft-versus-host responses after intestinal transplantation (dated by TCRdb to 2020 to 2023). This specimen's time point label, interpreted: cells obtained before transplantation from donor or recipient. Mixed lymphocyte reactions plated some 200,000 CFSE-labeled pre-transplant responders with some 200,000 irradiated violet-dye-labeled stimulators and were cultured for approximately six days. The library was built by means of the immunoSEQ multiplex PCR assay. Drawn from immuneACCESS, this table holds only the in-frame rearrangements with V and J called that TCRdb kept. Clones are partly lost; checked studies trace under half to an unresolved V gene and leave the rest unexplained. The sample table records about 15,000 clones; around a third of these occur just once. Roughly 1.9% of the sample goes to the ten largest clones.

The sample here was alloreactive CD8+ T cells from a mixed lymphocyte reaction culture, taken before intestinal transplant. The sample's cell subset or site label, decoded: CFSE-low proliferating T cells sorted from roughly six-day pre-transplant mixed lymphocyte reaction (GvH or HvG direction). All receptors come from a human patient who received an intestinal transplant.

The table lists this clone with a few counts. The chain is built from TRBV11-2 and TRBJ2-7, with a weak D call TRBD1 (6 bases). CDR1 and CDR2 from the germline V gene are SGHAT and FQNNGV. This CDR3 is built from 13 residues. V was clipped by 3 bases and J by 1 base, with 7 bases between them. The CDR3 reads CASSFGQSYEQYF. The CDR3 DNA follows: TGTGCCAGCAGCTTCGGACAGTCCTACGAGCAGTACTTC.

This clone showed up just a few times. J is TRBJ2-3 and V is TRBV6-5; 9 bases match TRBD2. Germline V gives CDR1 MNHEY, CDR2 SVGAGI. Unmatched junction bases numbered 2, after V lost 2 bases and J lost 2 bases. This CDR3 has 15 residues. The CDR3 coding sequence is TGTGCCAGCAGTTACGCTAGCGGGAACACAGATACGCAGTATTTT. This translates into CASSYASGNTDTQYF.

The J gene is TRBJ2-1, the V gene TRBV29-1; 9 bases align to TRBD1. Trimming took 3 bases from V and 4 from J; bases not matched to a gene: 4. The germline gives CDR1 SQVTM, CDR2 ANQGSEA. CDR3 length: 14 residues. The CDR3 protein is CSVETGTGYNEQFF. CDR3 nucleotide sequence: TGCAGCGTTGAGACCGGGACAGGGTACAATGAGCAGTTCTTC.

Only a few counts were recorded for this clone. The chain couples TRBV2 to TRBJ1-5, with D perhaps TRBD1 (6 bases). This CDR3 region has 12 residues. Trimming cost V 6 bases and J 7 bases, with 10 bases left between them. Germline V CDR1 and CDR2: SNHLY, FYNNEI. The DNA of the CDR3 is TGTGCCAGCAGGGACAGCGGCCAGCCCCAGCATTTT. It yields the protein CASRDSGQPQHF.

The table lists this clone with a few counts. V and J are TRBV2 and TRBJ2-7; weak D call: TRBD2 (5 bases). CDR1 is SNHLY and CDR2 is FYNNEI in the germline V gene. This CDR3 has 13 residues. The V end lost 4 bases, the J end lost 4 bases, and 11 bases lay between the germline ends. CDR3 loop: CASSAYPGYEQYF. Written as DNA, the CDR3 is TGTGCCAGCAGTGCCTACCCGGGGTACGAGCAGTACTTC.

This clone turned up a few times. This chain uses TRBV7-9 with TRBJ1-2, with TRBD1 identical over 8 bases. The CDR3 is 13 residues long. CDR1 is SEHNR, CDR2 FQNEAQ, per germline (reference sequence). Trimming removed 5 bases from V and 8 bases from J; junction bases left unmatched: 7. CDR3 sequence (DNA): TGTGCCAGCAGCCTAGGGGACAGGTGGGGCTACACCTTC. It is translated as CASSLGDRWGYTF.

In its sample, this clone ranks as medium-sized. The chain's CDR3 is CASSPGTGSHYGYTF. DNA of the CDR3: TGTGCCAGCAGTCCGGGGACAGGGAGTCACTATGGCTACACCTTC. The V and J genes are TRBV27 and TRBJ1-2; 9 bases are shared with TRBD1. The CDR3 totals 15 residues. Germline CDR1 and CDR2: MNHEY and SMNVEV (reference sequence). J lost 3 bases, V lost 5 bases, and 7 bases had no gene match.

V and J are TRBV4-3 and TRBJ1-2; D not certain. The CDR3 length is 12 residues. The germline V and J ends were trimmed by 1 base and 6 bases, with 6 bases remaining between them. From germline, CDR1 is LGHNA and CDR2 YSLEER. CDR3 coding DNA: TGCGCCAGCAGCCAAGGGAGGAATGGCTACACCTTC. Its translation: CASSQGRNGYTF.

The CDR3 DNA follows: TGTGCCAGCAGCGGGGGACAGGGCCTTAATCAGCCCCAGCATTTT. It is translated as CASSGGQGLNQPQHF. This chain joins TRBV7-9 and TRBJ1-5, with 9 nucleotides matching TRBD1. This CDR3 comprises 15 residues. Germline V gene data show CDR1 as SEHNR and CDR2 as FQNEAQ (reference sequence). J gave up 4 bases and V 5 bases, and 6 bases lay outside the gene matches. The full variable domain, completed using reference TRBV7-9 and TRBJ1-5, is DTGVSQNPRHKITKRGQNVTFRCDPISEHNRLYWYRQTLGQGPEFLTYFQNEAQLEKSRLLSDRFSAERPKGSFSTLEIQRTEQGDSAMYLCASSGGQGLNQPQHFGDGTRLSIL.

This chain connects TRBV7-9 to TRBJ2-3, with a tentative D call TRBD1 (6 bases). The CDR3 runs 15 residues. Germline V gene sequence: CDR1 SEHNR, CDR2 FQNEAQ (reference sequence). V dropped 5 bases and J dropped 6 bases, with 18 bases sitting between them. The CDR3 DNA is TGTGCCAGCAGCCCATCAGGCGACCAGGGGGATACGCAGTATTTT. This codes for CASSPSGDQGDTQYF.

The rearrangement joins TRBV27 to TRBJ1-1; D possibly corresponds to TRBD1 (5 bases). This CDR3 is built from 13 residues. V lost 3 bases to trimming and J lost 3 bases, with 8 bases between them. Germline V CDR1 and CDR2: MNHEY, SMNVEV (reference sequence). The CDR3 region is CASSLGPYTEAFF. CDR3 DNA sequence: TGTGCCAGCAGTTTGGGGCCATACACTGAAGCTTTCTTT.

The chain couples TRBV11-2 to TRBJ2-3, with 10 bases that match TRBD2. Germline lookup yields CDR1 SGHAT and CDR2 FQNNGV. The CDR3 sequence is 18 residues long. Trimming removed 1 base from V and 0 bases from J; junction bases left unmatched: 7. CDR3 amino acids: CASSLALAGALSTDTQYF. The CDR3 DNA follows: TGTGCCAGCAGCTTAGCCCTAGCGGGGGCCCTCAGCACAGATACGCAGTATTTT.

By share, this clone counts as medium-sized (0.01 to 0.1%). The gene calls are TRBV6-5 and TRBJ1-3, with 9 positions matching TRBD1. V trimming: 4 bases; J trimming: 2 bases; junction bases outside the gene matches: 3. Per the germline V gene, CDR1 is MNHEY and CDR2 is SVGAGI. The CDR3 runs 15 residues. The CDR3 reads CASSFGTGTGNTIYF. For the CDR3, the DNA is TGTGCCAGCAGTTTTGGGACAGGGACTGGAAACACCATATATTTT.

The rearrangement uses TRBV11-2 and TRBJ2-3, with D uncertain. Per the germline V gene, CDR1 is SGHAT and CDR2 is FQNNGV. CDR3 length equals 15 residues. Trimming left V 8 bases short and J 0 bases short, with 15 bases between. This chain's CDR3 is CASSLHGRSTDTQYF. The DNA for the CDR3 is TGTGCCAGCTCCCTCCATGGGCGAAGCACAGATACGCAGTATTTT.